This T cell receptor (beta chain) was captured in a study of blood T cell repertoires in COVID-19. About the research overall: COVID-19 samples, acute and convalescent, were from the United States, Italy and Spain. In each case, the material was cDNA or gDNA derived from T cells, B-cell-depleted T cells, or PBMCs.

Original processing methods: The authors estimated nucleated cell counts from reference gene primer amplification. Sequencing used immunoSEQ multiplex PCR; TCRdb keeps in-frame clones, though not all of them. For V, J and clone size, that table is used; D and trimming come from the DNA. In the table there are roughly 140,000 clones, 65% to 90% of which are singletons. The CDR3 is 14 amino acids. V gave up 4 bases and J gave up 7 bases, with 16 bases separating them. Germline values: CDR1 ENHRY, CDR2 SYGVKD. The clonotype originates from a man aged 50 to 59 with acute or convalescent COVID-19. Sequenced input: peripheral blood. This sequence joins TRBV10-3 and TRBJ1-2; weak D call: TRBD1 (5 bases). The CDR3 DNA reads TGTGCCATCAGTGGCCGGGGGAACACCGCTGGCTACACCTTC. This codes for CAISGRGNTAGYTF.